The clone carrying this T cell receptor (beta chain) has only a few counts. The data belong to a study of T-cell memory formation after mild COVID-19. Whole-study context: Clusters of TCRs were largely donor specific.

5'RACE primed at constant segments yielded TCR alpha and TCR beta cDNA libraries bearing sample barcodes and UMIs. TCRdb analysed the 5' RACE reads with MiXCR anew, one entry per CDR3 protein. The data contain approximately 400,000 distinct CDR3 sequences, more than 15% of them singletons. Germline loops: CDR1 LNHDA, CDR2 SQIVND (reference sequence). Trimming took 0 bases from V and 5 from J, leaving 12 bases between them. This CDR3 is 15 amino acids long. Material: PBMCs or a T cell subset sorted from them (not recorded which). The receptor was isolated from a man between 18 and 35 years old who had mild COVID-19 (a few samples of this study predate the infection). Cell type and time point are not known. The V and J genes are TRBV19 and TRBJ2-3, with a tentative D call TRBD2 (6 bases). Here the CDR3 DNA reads TGTGCCAGTAGTATAGACGGAAGGAGGGGAGATACGCAGTATTTT. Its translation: CASSIDGRRGDTQYF.